Listed here is a single T cell receptor beta chain. This clone was observed once. The antigen this receptor binds is unknown. Per-base quality was not reported, and no clone a single base away is much larger than it. This specimen belongs to a study of blood T cell repertoires in COVID-19 (dated by TCRdb to 2020 to 2022). Regarding the research as a whole: Samples from collaborators originated in the United States, Italy and Spain and spanned both the acute and convalescent phases of COVID-19. The material from the prospective study consisted of cDNA or gDNA derived from T cells, B-cell-depleted T cells, or PBMCs. Deeply sampled blood TCRbeta repertoires from subjects exposed to, actively infected with, or recovered from COVID-19 were included in the dataset. The repertoires were released in a freely available public database intended as a resource for research on the immune response to SARS-CoV-2. The samples were drawn from two sources: the first 160 participants of the ongoing ImmuneRACE study, and 1,200 or so subjects contributed by 6 global collaborators. A de-identified subject ID, COVID-19 status, age in years and sex were almost always included in the sample metadata. Where available, HLA class I and class II types were taken from metadata supplied by the sample provider and were not determined by assay-based typing. What the authors observed across the whole study: The amount of clinical and demographic metadata varied by source and participant and was provided uncurated.

Whole blood was collected in K2EDTA tubes by collaborating institutions according to the institutions' own protocols. For TCRbeta analysis, collaborators shipped samples in one of three forms: frozen whole blood, isolated PBMCs, or DNA extracted from either of those sample types. Measured from the cysteine to the phenylalanine, the CDR3 is 17 residues long. The retained sequence is limited to the CDR3, 51 bases, with the frame set at the first base. TCRbeta CDR3 regions were amplified from genomic DNA by means of the immunoSEQ Assay, a bias-controlled multiplex PCR. As for how the authors treated the data: The number of nucleated cells in each sample was estimated by amplification of reference gene primers within the assay. To quantify the absolute abundance of each unique TCRbeta CDR3 rearrangement, sequence reads were collapsed and filtered. For each sample, productive Simpson clonality was calculated as the square root of Simpson's diversity index across productive rearrangements. The clones in this table, taken by TCRdb from immuneACCESS, are in-frame only. Not every clone is retained; where verified, under half of the shortfall comes from an unresolved V gene, and the cause of the rest is unknown. The D gene and trimming were derived from the DNA, and the V and J assignments and clone size from that table. For this sample the table gives about 70,000 clones, of which about 85% were detected only once. Of the sample, roughly 5.5% is held by the ten largest clones.

The rearranged chain carries TRBV21-1 and TRBJ2-7; the DNA was not used to check the table's D call, TRBD2. TRBV21-1 is reported as a pseudogene. The sequence was collected from a man older than 75 with acute or convalescent COVID-19. Sequences were obtained from peripheral blood. CDR3 reads: CASSKAPRENPSYEQYF. At the DNA level, the sequence is TGTGCCAGCAGCAAAGCCCCGAGGGAAAACCCCTCCTACGAGCAGTACTTC.